This TCR beta chain was recovered during a study of Ad26.COV2.S vaccination and SARS-CoV-2 variants. This clone was seen only once. Measured with immunoSEQ multiplex PCR; TCRdb has only the in-frame clones, and not every one. Here the sample spans about 400,000 clones, roughly four fifths being singletons. The sample's treatment: about 20 received Ad26.COV2.S at low or high dose, single or two shots; about 5 received placebo; per-sample allocation not given. Sampling was done on day 63 after the first vaccine or placebo injection. Trimming left V 0 bases short and J 0 bases short, with 10 bases between. Germline CDR1 reads SGDLS; CDR2 reads YYNGEE. This CDR3 has 17 residues.

V usage is TRBV9 and J usage is TRBJ2-6; no reliable D call. This TCR was sampled from a person aged 18-60 years who received the Ad26.COV2.S COVID-19 vaccine or a placebo. The source was peripheral blood, collected in a trial of Ad26.COV2.S vaccine versus placebo. In DNA form, the CDR3 reads TGTGCCAGCAGCGTAGCTTTTGGTAGCTCTGGGGCCAACGTCCTGACTTTC. Translation gives CASSVAFGSSGANVLTF. The complete variable domain, with remaining parts taken from reference TRBV9 and TRBJ2-6, reads DSGVTQTPKHLITATGQRVTLRCSPRSGDLSVYWYQQSLDQGLQFLIQYYNGEERAKGNILERFSAQQFPDLHSELNLSSLELGDSALYFCASSVAFGSSGANVLTFGAGSRLTVL.